The 9 T cell receptor beta chains reported below all come from one sample, sequenced in a study of CD8 T cells in ankylosing spondylitis. TCRdb recomputed calls from the 5' RACE reads with MiXCR, one row per CDR3 protein. The repertoire holds about 260,000 distinct CDR3 sequences, with roughly 20% as singletons. Sequencing was done on a sample of blood, either unsorted or a sorted T cell fraction (not recorded which). These receptors all stem from a male donor with ankylosing spondylitis or in good health (not recorded which).

V is TRBV27 and J is TRBJ1-1, with 7 bases that match TRBD1. Germline CDR1 is MNHEY and CDR2 is SMNVEV (reference sequence). With 7 bases clipped from V and 6 bases from J, the junction kept 8 bases outside the gene matches. The CDR3 is 13 amino acids. This chain's CDR3 is CASTYRQGSEAFF. The CDR3 nucleotides read TGTGCCAGCACCTACAGACAGGGCTCTGAAGCTTTCTTT.

The V and J genes are TRBV5-1 and TRBJ2-2; TRBD1 agrees at 10 bases. Per germline, CDR1 SGHRS and CDR2 YFSETQ. J was trimmed by 7 bases and V by 5 bases; bases with no gene match: 8. This CDR3 contains 15 residues. The CDR3 reads CASSPPGTGVGELFF. The CDR3 DNA is TGCGCCAGCAGTCCGCCCGGGACAGGGGTCGGGGAGCTGTTTTTT.

The chain uses TRBV6-5 and TRBJ1-4; possibly TRBD1 for D (5 bases). V was cut by 6 bases and J by 3 bases, with 5 bases left in between. CDR1 and CDR2 from the germline V gene are MNHEY and SVGAGI. The CDR3 length is 12 residues. The CDR3 nucleotides read TGTGCCAGCAGACAGGCTAATGAAAAACTGTTTTTT. Its protein product is CASRQANEKLFF.

This chain connects TRBV3-1 to TRBJ2-5, with D possibly TRBD1 on 5 matching bases. The germline gives CDR1 LGHDT, CDR2 YNNKEL (reference sequence). The CDR3 is 17 amino acids. V was pared by 1 base and J by 1 base, with 16 bases between. CDR3 coding DNA: TGTGCCAGCAGCCAAGTAGGGGTAGGGGAACTCCAAGAGACCCAGTACTTC. Translated, it gives CASSQVGVGELQETQYF.

This clonotype was observed a few times. This chain connects TRBV7-6 to TRBJ2-5; 8 bases match TRBD2. Germline assignment: CDR1 SGHVS and CDR2 FNYEAQ. The CDR3 is 15 residues long. Trimming at V came to 6 bases and at J to 8 bases, leaving 14 bases not matched to a gene. The CDR3 DNA reads as TGTGCCAGCAGTTCGAGGACTAGCTTTCCTTCCACCCAGTACTTC. As protein: CASSSRTSFPSTQYF.

The rearrangement links TRBV12-3 or TRBV12-4 to TRBJ2-3; D is unresolved. The CDR3 extends over 13 amino acids. Trimming took 7 bases from V and 0 from J, leaving 8 bases between them. This CDR3 is CASTTDSTDTQYF. The CDR3 coding sequence is TGTGCCAGCACCACAGACAGCACAGATACGCAGTATTTT.

This clonotype appeared many times. The V and J genes are TRBV11-2 and TRBJ2-2; a possible D gene is TRBD1 (5 bases). The ends were cut back, 1 base at V and 8 bases at J, with 11 bases in the middle. The CDR3 extends over 14 amino acids. The germline V gene encodes CDR1 SGHAT and CDR2 FQNNGV. The CDR3 reads CASSLVRRAGELFF. The DNA for the CDR3 is TGTGCCAGCAGCTTAGTCCGCAGGGCTGGGGAGCTGTTTTTT.

This clonotype has only a few counts. The CDR3 region has the DNA TGTGCCAGCAGCCAAGCCGGGACAAGCACAGATACGCAGTATTTT. Protein: CASSQAGTSTDTQYF. The chain uses TRBV3-1 and TRBJ2-3, with a possible D match to TRBD1 (6 bases). Germline V lookup: CDR1 LGHDT, CDR2 YNNKEL (reference sequence). The CDR3 has 15 residues. V gave up 1 base and J gave up 0 bases, with 8 bases separating them.

This clonotype showed up many times. The rearrangement uses TRBV4-2 and TRBJ2-5; D may match TRBD1 or TRBD2 (6 bases each). Per germline, CDR1 LGHNA and CDR2 YNFKEQ. The V end was cut by 1 base, the J end by 6 bases, with 18 bases between. This CDR3 spans 16 amino acids. Here the CDR3 reads CASSQAEGQGRQTQYF. The CDR3 nucleotides read TGTGCCAGCAGCCAAGCCGAGGGGCAGGGGAGGCAGACCCAGTACTTC.